This T cell receptor beta chain came from a study of control samples from healthy donors and cancer patients. The length of the CDR3 is 14 residues. Trimming took 5 bases from V and 2 from J, leaving 16 bases between them. Germline loops: CDR1 SQVTM, CDR2 ANQGSEA. Sequencing used immunoSEQ multiplex PCR; TCRdb keeps in-frame clones, though not all of them. The sample shows under 200,000 clones, approximately 94% of them seen only once. The receptor comes from a man aged 55-75 years with colorectal cancer. Sequenced: PBMCs. The chain recombines TRBV29-1 with TRBJ2-7, with D tentatively TRBD1 (7 bases). DNA for the CDR3: TGCAGCGTTCTTGGCGGGACAGACACCTACGAGCAGTACTTC. It codes for CSVLGGTDTYEQYF.